Reported below is one T cell receptor (beta chain). The protocol was immunoSEQ multiplex PCR, while the TCRdb copy is restricted to in-frame clones and leaves out a portion. Of around 97,000 clones listed, around four fifths were seen once; the top ten hold 8% to 13%. This sample stems from a study of blood T cell repertoires in COVID-19. Study overall: PBMCs, B-cell-depleted T cells, or T cells were the source of the cDNA or gDNA that made up the material.

The V and J ends lost 6 bases and 4 bases, in that order; junction bases with no gene match: 11. Germline V gene sequence: CDR1 SGHDN, CDR2 FVKESK. This CDR3 has 15 amino acids. This chain joins TRBV14 and TRBJ1-2; 7 bases are shared with TRBD1. Sequencing used peripheral blood. The clonotype comes from a man in his 70s with acute or convalescent COVID-19. CDR3 sequence (DNA): TGTGCCAGCAGTAAACAGGGGCGCACAATCTATGGCTACACCTTC. It encodes CASSKQGRTIYGYTF.